This TCR beta chain was recovered during a study of CD8 T cells in Susac syndrome. Germline CDR1 is SGHVS and CDR2 is FQNEAQ. The CDR3 is 14 residues long. After removal of 4 bases from V and 8 bases from J, the junction contained 6 bases not matched to a gene. The RNA input was about 0.5 to 1 ug, and it was reverse transcribed with random hexamers. Across 54 Vbeta and 13 Jbeta, TCR beta CDR3 was amplified with immunoSEQ multiplex PCR. TCRdb reprocessed the immunoSEQ multiplex PCR reads via MiXCR and lists one record per CDR3 protein. The sample lists just over 150,000 distinct CDR3 sequences, about 95% seen once, with 0.15% to 0.2% in the top ten.

The sequencing input was CD4+ T cells from PBMCs. The receptor was isolated from a human donor with Susac syndrome. This chain connects TRBV7-8 to TRBJ1-2; 11 nucleotides align to TRBD1. CDR3 amino acids: CASSSGTGGNGYTF. The CDR3 DNA follows: TGTGCCAGCAGCTCAGGGACAGGGGGGAACGGCTACACCTTC.